This TCR beta chain came from a study of glioma-infiltrating T cells after dendritic cell vaccination. The CDR3 has 16 amino acids. Per the germline V gene, CDR1 is LNHDA and CDR2 is SQIVND (reference sequence). V was cut by 3 bases and J by 6 bases, with 17 bases left in between. Generated by immunoSEQ multiplex PCR, the TCRdb table keeps only in-frame clones and is missing some. The sample shows roughly 70,000 clones, roughly 82% of them seen only once. The sequence was collected from a human donor with glioblastoma. V and J are TRBV19 and TRBJ1-4, with D perhaps matching TRBD1 (6 bases). Here the sequenced sample was blood, taken before dendritic cell vaccination. The CDR3 loop is CASSIPSTGKDEKLFF. In DNA form, the CDR3 reads TGTGCCAGTAGTATCCCCTCCACAGGGAAAGATGAAAAACTGTTTTTT.